The rows below give T cell receptor beta chains drawn from one sample of a study of control samples from healthy donors and cancer patients. This table comes from immunoSEQ multiplex PCR, and its TCRdb copy is limited to in-frame clones, with some not included. The table shows some 95,000 clones, with roughly 89% occurring only once. Specimen: blood. These receptors were obtained from a human donor in good health. The donor label of this sample is uncertain. The CDR3 runs from the conserved cysteine through the conserved F or W. D genes are given only for firm matches. The size entry is marked missing in some rows and otherwise reads once, few, many or a size class.

CDR3 DNA: TGTGCCAGCAGTGGTCAGGGGAGTTGGAATGAGCAGTTCTTC; CDR3 protein: CASSGQGSWNEQFF; clone size: once; V gene: TRBV27; D gene: .; J gene: TRBJ2-1
CDR3 DNA: TGTGCCATCAGGGGGTGGTTCAGGGGGCTTTACACTGAAGCTTTCTTT; CDR3 protein: CAIRGWFRGLYTEAFF; clone size: .; V gene: TRBV10-3; D gene: TRBD1; J gene: TRBJ1-1
CDR3 DNA: TGTGCCAGCAGCGTAGACTTTTACACCTACGAGCAGTACTTC; CDR3 protein: CASSVDFYTYEQYF; clone size: .; V gene: TRBV9; D gene: .; J gene: TRBJ2-7
CDR3 DNA: TGCAGCGTTGTGGCAGGGGGCAGGACTGAAGCTTTCTTT; CDR3 protein: CSVVAGGRTEAFF; clone size: .; V gene: TRBV29-1; D gene: TRBD1; J gene: TRBJ1-1
CDR3 DNA: TGTGCCAGCAGTGTGGACAGGGGGTATGTTTCACCCCTCCACTTT; CDR3 protein: CASSVDRGYVSPLHF; clone size: .; V gene: TRBV2; D gene: TRBD1; J gene: TRBJ1-6
CDR3 DNA: TGTGCCAGTAGCACGGGGTATAAGCAAGCGGCCTATGGCTACACCTTC; CDR3 protein: CASSTGYKQAAYGYTF; clone size: .; V gene: TRBV19; D gene: .; J gene: TRBJ1-2
CDR3 DNA: TGTGCCAGCAGCTTATATCCCGGAATGAACACTGAAGCTTTCTTT; CDR3 protein: CASSLYPGMNTEAFF; clone size: .; V gene: TRBV11-2; D gene: .; J gene: TRBJ1-1
CDR3 DNA: TGTGCCAGCTCAGGAAGTAGACAGGCAGCTAACTATGGCTACACCTTC; CDR3 protein: CASSGSRQAANYGYTF; clone size: few; V gene: TRBV18; D gene: .; J gene: TRBJ1-2
CDR3 DNA: TGCGCCAGCAGTGAGGGACTAGCGGGGGTGGTGAAGTCTCGGCAGTTCTTC; CDR3 protein: CASSEGLAGVVKSRQFF; clone size: .; V gene: TRBV10-2; D gene: TRBD2; J gene: TRBJ2-1
CDR3 DNA: TGTGCCAGCAGTTACGACAGGGGCGGTCAGCCCCAGCATTTT; CDR3 protein: CASSYDRGGQPQHF; clone size: .; V gene: TRBV6-5; D gene: TRBD1; J gene: TRBJ1-5
CDR3 DNA: TGTGCCAGCAGCTCCGGGGACCGAGATACGCAGTATTTT; CDR3 protein: CASSSGDRDTQYF; clone size: .; V gene: TRBV7-9; D gene: .; J gene: TRBJ2-3
CDR3 DNA: TGCGCCAGCAGCCAGGAACTAGCGGGGCGGGAGACCCAGTACTTC; CDR3 protein: CASSQELAGRETQYF; clone size: .; V gene: TRBV4-1; D gene: TRBD2; J gene: TRBJ2-5
CDR3 DNA: TGTGCCAGCAGTTCTAGCGGGGGCTCCTACAATGAGCAGTTCTTC; CDR3 protein: CASSSSGGSYNEQFF; clone size: .; V gene: TRBV6-5; D gene: TRBD2; J gene: TRBJ2-1
CDR3 DNA: TGTGCCAGCTCACTCGACAGGGGAGGCTCGGCCCAGTACTTC; CDR3 protein: CASSLDRGGSAQYF; clone size: .; V gene: TRBV18; D gene: TRBD1; J gene: TRBJ2-5
CDR3 DNA: TGTGCCAGTAGAGACATTTCAACTAATGAAAAACTGTTTTTT; CDR3 protein: CASRDISTNEKLFF; clone size: .; V gene: TRBV27; D gene: .; J gene: TRBJ1-4
CDR3 DNA: TGTGCCAGCACGGCCCGGTGGGACGGCTACACCTTC; CDR3 protein: CASTARWDGYTF; clone size: .; V gene: TRBV27; D gene: .; J gene: TRBJ1-2
CDR3 DNA: TGTGCCAGCAGTTATCGGTCCGGGAGGGGGCTGATTATGAACACTGAAGCTTTCTTT; CDR3 protein: CASSYRSGRGLIMNTEAFF; clone size: .; V gene: TRBV6-2/TRBV6-3; D gene: TRBD1; J gene: TRBJ1-1
CDR3 DNA: TGCAGCGTTGGCCCGGACAGGGGAAACTATGGCTACACCTTC; CDR3 protein: CSVGPDRGNYGYTF; clone size: .; V gene: TRBV29-1; D gene: TRBD1; J gene: TRBJ1-2
CDR3 DNA: TGCGCCAGCAGCCACCCGGAGGGGAGCAACTATGGCTACACCTTC; CDR3 protein: CASSHPEGSNYGYTF; clone size: .; V gene: TRBV4-1; D gene: .; J gene: TRBJ1-2
CDR3 DNA: TGTGCCACCAGTGATCCACAGGGGTCGGATGAGCAGTTCTTC; CDR3 protein: CATSDPQGSDEQFF; clone size: once; V gene: TRBV24-1; D gene: TRBD1; J gene: TRBJ2-1
CDR3 DNA: TGTGCCAGCAGTGCCACATCAGGGGGCGGAGGCTACACCTTC; CDR3 protein: CASSATSGGGGYTF; clone size: .; V gene: TRBV28; D gene: TRBD1; J gene: TRBJ1-2
CDR3 DNA: TGTGCCACCAGTGATTCGGACAGGGGGGACTATGGCTACACCTTC; CDR3 protein: CATSDSDRGDYGYTF; clone size: .; V gene: TRBV24-1; D gene: TRBD1; J gene: TRBJ1-2
CDR3 DNA: TGTGCCAGCAGTGGGGCGGACCTCGGGTATGACAATGAGCAGTTCTTC; CDR3 protein: CASSGADLGYDNEQFF; clone size: .; V gene: TRBV28; D gene: .; J gene: TRBJ2-1
CDR3 DNA: TGTGCCAGCACCACGGGGGCGGCGGGCACCGGGGAGCTGTTTTTT; CDR3 protein: CASTTGAAGTGELFF; clone size: .; V gene: TRBV6-5; D gene: .; J gene: TRBJ2-2
CDR3 DNA: TGTGCCAGCCCTTCCTACGAGCAGTACTTC; CDR3 protein: CASPSYEQYF; clone size: .; V gene: TRBV21-1; D gene: .; J gene: TRBJ2-7
CDR3 DNA: TGTGCCAGCAGTCCCGGATCGGGCATTCAGTACTTC; CDR3 protein: CASSPGSGIQYF; clone size: .; V gene: TRBV6-5; D gene: .; J gene: TRBJ2-4
CDR3 DNA: TGTGCCAGCAGTCCGCGGATACACTATGGCTACACCTTC; CDR3 protein: CASSPRIHYGYTF; clone size: .; V gene: TRBV6-6; D gene: .; J gene: TRBJ1-2
CDR3 DNA: TGCGCCAGCAGCATCCGACAGGGGAACGAGCAGTACTTC; CDR3 protein: CASSIRQGNEQYF; clone size: .; V gene: TRBV5-1; D gene: TRBD1; J gene: TRBJ2-7
CDR3 DNA: TGTGCCAGCAGTCGGACAGGGAACCAACTGTTTTTT; CDR3 protein: CASSRTGNQLFF; clone size: .; V gene: TRBV6-6; D gene: TRBD1; J gene: TRBJ1-4
CDR3 DNA: TGTGCCAGCAGTCAGACAATTAACTACGAGCAGTACTTC; CDR3 protein: CASSQTINYEQYF; clone size: .; V gene: TRBV27; D gene: .; J gene: TRBJ2-7
CDR3 DNA: TGTGCCAGCAGGGTAACCCGTCTCGGCGGGGAGCTGTTTTTT; CDR3 protein: CASRVTRLGGELFF; clone size: .; V gene: TRBV21-1; D gene: .; J gene: TRBJ2-2
CDR3 DNA: TGTGCCAGCAGTACCCGGGACAGTTTTTCTCAGCCCCAGCATTTT; CDR3 protein: CASSTRDSFSQPQHF; clone size: .; V gene: TRBV2; D gene: TRBD1; J gene: TRBJ1-5
CDR3 DNA: TGTGCCATCAGTGATCTAGCGGGGCCCGGGGAGCTGTTTTTT; CDR3 protein: CAISDLAGPGELFF; clone size: .; V gene: TRBV10-3; D gene: TRBD2; J gene: TRBJ2-2
CDR3 DNA: TGTGCCAGCAGTGACCCAGGGGGGAATGAGCAGTTCTTC; CDR3 protein: CASSDPGGNEQFF; clone size: .; V gene: TRBV28; D gene: .; J gene: TRBJ2-1
CDR3 DNA: TGTGCCACCAAGTATGGAAACACCATATATTTT; CDR3 protein: CATKYGNTIYF; clone size: .; V gene: TRBV6-5; D gene: .; J gene: TRBJ1-3
CDR3 DNA: TGTGCCAGCAGTGTGGGGACTAGCGGGGGGCGTGGAGATACGCAGTATTTT; CDR3 protein: CASSVGTSGGRGDTQYF; clone size: .; V gene: TRBV2; D gene: TRBD2; J gene: TRBJ2-3
CDR3 DNA: TGCGCCAGCAGCTCTTTAGCGGGGACGACCGGGGAGCTGTTTTTT; CDR3 protein: CASSSLAGTTGELFF; clone size: .; V gene: TRBV5-1; D gene: TRBD2; J gene: TRBJ2-2
CDR3 DNA: TGTGCCACCAGCGGTAAAGCGGGGCACCAAGAGACCCAGTACTTC; CDR3 protein: CATSGKAGHQETQYF; clone size: .; V gene: TRBV15; D gene: TRBD2; J gene: TRBJ2-5
CDR3 DNA: TGTGCCTGGAGCGAAGGGACAGCAGTCAATCAGCCCCAGCATTTT; CDR3 protein: CAWSEGTAVNQPQHF; clone size: once; V gene: TRBV30; D gene: TRBD1; J gene: TRBJ1-5
CDR3 DNA: TGTGCCACCAGCAGAGAGAATTCGGGCCTCTATGGCTACACCTTC; CDR3 protein: CATSRENSGLYGYTF; clone size: .; V gene: TRBV15; D gene: .; J gene: TRBJ1-2
CDR3 DNA: TGTGCCAGCACCCCGGAGGGAGCGGGGGGGCGGGACACCGGGGAGCTGTTTTTT; CDR3 protein: CASTPEGAGGRDTGELFF; clone size: .; V gene: TRBV27; D gene: TRBD2; J gene: TRBJ2-2
CDR3 DNA: TGCGCCAGCAGCCCACTATTCGGTATAGAGCAGAATCCTAATGAAAAACTGTTTTTT; CDR3 protein: CASSPLFGIEQNPNEKLFF; clone size: .; V gene: TRBV5-1; D gene: .; J gene: TRBJ1-4
CDR3 DNA: TGTGCCAGCAGCGAGGACAGGGGGAGAGGCTACACCTTC; CDR3 protein: CASSEDRGRGYTF; clone size: .; V gene: TRBV3-1/TRBV3-2; D gene: TRBD1; J gene: TRBJ1-2
CDR3 DNA: TGTGCCAGCAGCGTATCTAGCGGGGGGGCCCAAGAGACCCAGTACTTC; CDR3 protein: CASSVSSGGAQETQYF; clone size: .; V gene: TRBV9; D gene: TRBD2; J gene: TRBJ2-5
CDR3 DNA: TGTGCCAGCAAACGACGGGGACAGGGGCTTTACAACACTGAAGCTTTCTTT; CDR3 protein: CASKRRGQGLYNTEAFF; clone size: .; V gene: TRBV7-9; D gene: TRBD1; J gene: TRBJ1-1
CDR3 DNA: TGTGCCAGCGGGGGGGACCCACAGTTAGAAGCTTTCTTT; CDR3 protein: CASGGDPQLEAFF; clone size: .; V gene: TRBV6-5; D gene: .; J gene: TRBJ1-1
CDR3 DNA: TGTGCCATCAGTACCGGGACAGGGGCGTTCCAAGAGACCCAGTACTTC; CDR3 protein: CAISTGTGAFQETQYF; clone size: .; V gene: TRBV10-3; D gene: TRBD1; J gene: TRBJ2-5
CDR3 DNA: TGTGCCAGTAGTATTTTGGGTTCTGAAGCTTTCTTT; CDR3 protein: CASSILGSEAFF; clone size: .; V gene: TRBV19; D gene: .; J gene: TRBJ1-1
CDR3 DNA: TGTGCCAGCAGCCAGTCCTACGAGCAGTACTTC; CDR3 protein: CASSQSYEQYF; clone size: .; V gene: TRBV3-1/TRBV3-2; D gene: .; J gene: TRBJ2-7
CDR3 DNA: TGTGCCAGCAGTGCTTCCGCCGGGGCTGAAGCTTTCTTT; CDR3 protein: CASSASAGAEAFF; clone size: .; V gene: TRBV12-3/TRBV12-4; D gene: .; J gene: TRBJ1-1
CDR3 DNA: TGTGCCACCGCGGGGGGGTGGGCAGATACGCAGTATTTT; CDR3 protein: CATAGGWADTQYF; clone size: .; V gene: TRBV15; D gene: TRBD2; J gene: TRBJ2-3
CDR3 DNA: TGTGCCAGCAGCCGAACCGGGACAGGGGAAGGGGAAAAACTGTTTTTT; CDR3 protein: CASSRTGTGEGEKLFF; clone size: .; V gene: TRBV7-9; D gene: TRBD1; J gene: TRBJ1-4
CDR3 DNA: TGCAGCGGCGGGACAGGCGATGGCTACACCTTC; CDR3 protein: CSGGTGDGYTF; clone size: .; V gene: TRBV29-1; D gene: TRBD1; J gene: TRBJ1-2
CDR3 DNA: TGTGCCACCAGTGATTCCCTACTAGAGACCCAGTACTTC; CDR3 protein: CATSDSLLETQYF; clone size: once; V gene: TRBV24-1; D gene: .; J gene: TRBJ2-5
CDR3 DNA: TGCGCCAGCAGCCAACAACAGGGGCGCGAAGAGGAAAAACTGTTTTTT; CDR3 protein: CASSQQQGREEEKLFF; clone size: .; V gene: TRBV4-1; D gene: TRBD1; J gene: TRBJ1-4
CDR3 DNA: TGTGCCAGCAGCCAACAGGGTAAAAGCTCACCCCTCCACTTT; CDR3 protein: CASSQQGKSSPLHF; clone size: .; V gene: TRBV3-1/TRBV3-2; D gene: .; J gene: TRBJ1-6
CDR3 DNA: TGTGCCAGCAGCTTGGCGGACACTGAAGCTTTCTTT; CDR3 protein: CASSLADTEAFF; clone size: few; V gene: TRBV5-4; D gene: .; J gene: TRBJ1-1
CDR3 DNA: TGTGCCAGCAGCCAGGACAGGGGGTATAATTCACCCCTCCACTTT; CDR3 protein: CASSQDRGYNSPLHF; clone size: .; V gene: TRBV3-1/TRBV3-2; D gene: TRBD1; J gene: TRBJ1-6
CDR3 DNA: TGTGCCAGCTCACCAGTACAGGGGTACTCTGGGGCCAACGTCCTGACTTTC; CDR3 protein: CASSPVQGYSGANVLTF; clone size: once; V gene: TRBV18; D gene: TRBD1; J gene: TRBJ2-6